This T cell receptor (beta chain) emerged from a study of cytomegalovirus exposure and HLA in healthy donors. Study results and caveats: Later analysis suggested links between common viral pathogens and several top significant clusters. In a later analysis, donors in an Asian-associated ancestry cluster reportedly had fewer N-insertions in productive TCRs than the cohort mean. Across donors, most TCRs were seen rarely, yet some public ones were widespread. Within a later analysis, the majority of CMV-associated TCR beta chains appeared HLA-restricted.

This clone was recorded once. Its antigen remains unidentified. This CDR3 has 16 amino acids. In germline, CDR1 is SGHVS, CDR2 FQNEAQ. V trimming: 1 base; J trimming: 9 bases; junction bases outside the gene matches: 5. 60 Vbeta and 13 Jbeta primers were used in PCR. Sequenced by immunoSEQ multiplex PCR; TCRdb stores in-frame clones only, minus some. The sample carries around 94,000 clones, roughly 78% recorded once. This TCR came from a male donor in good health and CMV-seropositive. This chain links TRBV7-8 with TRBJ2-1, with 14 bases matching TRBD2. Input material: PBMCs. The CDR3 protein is CASSLDGTSGSFEQFF. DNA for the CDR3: TGTGCCAGCAGCTTAGACGGGACTAGCGGGAGTTTTGAGCAGTTCTTC.